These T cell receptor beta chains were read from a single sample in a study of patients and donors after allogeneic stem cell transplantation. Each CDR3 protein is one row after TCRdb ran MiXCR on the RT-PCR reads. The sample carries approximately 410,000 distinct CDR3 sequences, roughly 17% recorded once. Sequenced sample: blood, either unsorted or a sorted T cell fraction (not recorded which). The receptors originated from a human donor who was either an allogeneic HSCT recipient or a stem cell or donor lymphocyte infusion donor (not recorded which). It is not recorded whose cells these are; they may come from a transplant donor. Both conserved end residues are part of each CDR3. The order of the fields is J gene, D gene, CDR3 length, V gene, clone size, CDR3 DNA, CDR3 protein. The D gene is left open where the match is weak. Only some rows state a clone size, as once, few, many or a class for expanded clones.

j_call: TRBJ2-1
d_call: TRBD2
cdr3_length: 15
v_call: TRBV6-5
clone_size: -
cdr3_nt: TGTGCCAGCAGTTTCATAGCGGGAGTTGGCAATGAGCAGTTCTTC
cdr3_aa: CASSFIAGVGNEQFF

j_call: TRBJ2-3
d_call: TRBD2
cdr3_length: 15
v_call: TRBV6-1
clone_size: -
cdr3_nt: TGTGCCAGCAAGGGACTAGCGGGAGCAAGGGATACGCAGTATTTT
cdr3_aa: CASKGLAGARDTQYF

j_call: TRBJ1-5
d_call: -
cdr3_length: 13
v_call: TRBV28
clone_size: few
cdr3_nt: TGTGCCAGCGGGGAGAGTTTAAATCAGCCCCAGCATTTT
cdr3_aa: CASGESLNQPQHF

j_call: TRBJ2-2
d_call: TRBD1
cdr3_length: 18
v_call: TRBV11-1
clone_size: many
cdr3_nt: TGTGCCAGCAGCTTAAGTCTCCGCAGGGGGCAGATCACCGGGGAGCTGTTTTTT
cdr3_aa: CASSLSLRRGQITGELFF

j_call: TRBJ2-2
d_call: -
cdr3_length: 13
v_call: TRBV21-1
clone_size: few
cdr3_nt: TGTGCCAGCAGCAAAGTGAATGGCGGGGAGCTGTTTTTT
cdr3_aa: CASSKVNGGELFF

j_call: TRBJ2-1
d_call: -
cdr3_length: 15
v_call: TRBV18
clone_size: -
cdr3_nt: TGTGCCAGCTCACCATTTGTGGACGGGTGGGATGAGCAGTTCTTC
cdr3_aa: CASSPFVDGWDEQFF

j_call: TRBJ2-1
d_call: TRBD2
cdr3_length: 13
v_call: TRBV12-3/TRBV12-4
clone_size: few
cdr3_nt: TGTGCCACCCAACTAGCGGGAGTAGGAGAGCAGTTCTTC
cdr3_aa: CATQLAGVGEQFF

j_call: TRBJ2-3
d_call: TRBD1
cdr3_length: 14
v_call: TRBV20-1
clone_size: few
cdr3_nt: TGCAGTGCTAGGGGGGACAGGGTGGCAGATACGCAGTATTTT
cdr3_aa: CSARGDRVADTQYF

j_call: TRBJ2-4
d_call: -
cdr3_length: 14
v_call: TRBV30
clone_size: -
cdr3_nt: TGTGCCTGGACCCCCAACCTAGCCAAAAACATTCAGTACTTC
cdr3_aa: CAWTPNLAKNIQYF

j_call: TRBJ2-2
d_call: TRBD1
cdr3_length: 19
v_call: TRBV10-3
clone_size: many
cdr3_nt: TGTGCCATCAGTGCGGACAGGGGACGAGAATTAGCGAACACCGGGGAGCTGTTTTTT
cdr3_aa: CAISADRGRELANTGELFF

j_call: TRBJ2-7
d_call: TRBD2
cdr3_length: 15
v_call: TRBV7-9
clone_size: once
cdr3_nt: TGTGCCAGCAGCTCTCGGACTAGCGGGAGAGTCGAGCAGTACTTC
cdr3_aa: CASSSRTSGRVEQYF

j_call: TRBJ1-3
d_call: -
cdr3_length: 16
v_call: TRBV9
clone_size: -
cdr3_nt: TGTGCCAGCAGCCCCCCCGGGGCAGTCTCTGGAAACACCATATATTTT
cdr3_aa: CASSPPGAVSGNTIYF

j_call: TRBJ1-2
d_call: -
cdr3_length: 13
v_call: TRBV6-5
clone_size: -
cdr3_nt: TGTGCCAGCAGTTACGGGGAGAACTATGGCTACACCTTC
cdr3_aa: CASSYGENYGYTF

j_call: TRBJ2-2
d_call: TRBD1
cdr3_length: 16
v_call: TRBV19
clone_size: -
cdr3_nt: TGTGCCAGTAGTCTTTGGACAGGGGAATACACCGGGGAGCTGTTTTTT
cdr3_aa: CASSLWTGEYTGELFF

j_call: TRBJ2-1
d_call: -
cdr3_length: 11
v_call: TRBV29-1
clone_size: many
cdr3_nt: TGCAGCGTCCGAAGCGGTCCCTTTGAGTTCTTC
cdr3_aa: CSVRSGPFEFF

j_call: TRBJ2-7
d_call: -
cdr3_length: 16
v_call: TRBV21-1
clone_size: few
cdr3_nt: TGTGCCAGCAGCAAAGCCGGACTAGCGGGAGATAGCGAGCAGTACTTC
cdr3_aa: CASSKAGLAGDSEQYF

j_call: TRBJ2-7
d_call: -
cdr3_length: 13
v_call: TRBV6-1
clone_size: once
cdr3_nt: TGTGCCATTCCCGGGGGCGGATGCTACGAGCAGTACTTC
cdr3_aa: CAIPGGGCYEQYF

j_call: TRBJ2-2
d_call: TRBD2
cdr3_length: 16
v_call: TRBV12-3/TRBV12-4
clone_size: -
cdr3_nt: TGTGCCAGCAGTGGCGCTAGCGGACCCTACACCGGGGAGCTGTTTTTT
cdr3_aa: CASSGASGPYTGELFF

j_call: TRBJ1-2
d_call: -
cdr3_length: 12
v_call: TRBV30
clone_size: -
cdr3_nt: TGTGCCTGGAGTAAACAGTCCTATGGCTACACCTTC
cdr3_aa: CAWSKQSYGYTF

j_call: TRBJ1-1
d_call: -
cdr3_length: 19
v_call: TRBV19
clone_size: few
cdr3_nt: TGTGCCAGTACTCCCTCATTGGGGGTCTTTTCTTCTCTGAACACTGAAGCTTTCTTT
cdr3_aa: CASTPSLGVFSSLNTEAFF

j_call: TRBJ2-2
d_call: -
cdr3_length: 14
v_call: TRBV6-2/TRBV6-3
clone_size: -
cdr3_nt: TGTGCCAGCAGTTACTCGAGTGGGACCGGGGAGCTGTTTTTT
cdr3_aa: CASSYSSGTGELFF

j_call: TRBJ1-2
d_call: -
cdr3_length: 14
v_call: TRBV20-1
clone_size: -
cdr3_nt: TGCAGTGCTAACCCCGGAGGAGTAAACTATGGCTACACCTTC
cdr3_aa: CSANPGGVNYGYTF

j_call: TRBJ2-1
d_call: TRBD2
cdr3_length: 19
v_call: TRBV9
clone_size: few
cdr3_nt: TGTGCCAGCAGCGTTGACTACTCCTTAGCGGGGGGAATTTACAATGAGCAGTTCTTC
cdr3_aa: CASSVDYSLAGGIYNEQFF

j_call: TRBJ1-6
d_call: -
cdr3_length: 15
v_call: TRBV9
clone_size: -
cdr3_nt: TGTGCCAGCAGCGTAACAGTCCTAGAAAATTCACCCCTCCACTTT
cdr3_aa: CASSVTVLENSPLHF

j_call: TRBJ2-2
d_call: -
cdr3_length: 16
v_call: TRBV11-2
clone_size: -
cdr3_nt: TGTGCCAGCAGCGAAACTAGCCCCAGGAACACCGGGGAGCTGTTTTTT
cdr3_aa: CASSETSPRNTGELFF

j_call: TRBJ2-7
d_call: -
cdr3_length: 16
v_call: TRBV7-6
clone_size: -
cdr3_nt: TGTGCCAGCAGCTTATACTATCGCCAGGGTGGGTACGAGCAGTACTTC
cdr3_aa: CASSLYYRQGGYEQYF

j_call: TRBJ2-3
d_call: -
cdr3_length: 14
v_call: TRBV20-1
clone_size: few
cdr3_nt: TGCAGTGCTAGAGGGACTACTAACACAGATACGCAGTATTTT
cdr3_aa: CSARGTTNTDTQYF

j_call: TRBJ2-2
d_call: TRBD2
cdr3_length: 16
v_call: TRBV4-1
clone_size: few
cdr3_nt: TGCGCCAGCAGCCAAGGAGCGGGAGGGAACACCGGGGAGCTGTTTTTT
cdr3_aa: CASSQGAGGNTGELFF

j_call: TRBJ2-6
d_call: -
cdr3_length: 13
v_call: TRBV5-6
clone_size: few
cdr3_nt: TGTGCCAGCAGCCCAACAGGGGCCAACGTCCTGACTTTC
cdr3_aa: CASSPTGANVLTF

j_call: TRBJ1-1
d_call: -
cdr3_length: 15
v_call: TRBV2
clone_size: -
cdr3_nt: TGTGCCAGCAGATTATTCGGGACGGCCGGGACTGAAGCTTTCTTT
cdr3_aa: CASRLFGTAGTEAFF

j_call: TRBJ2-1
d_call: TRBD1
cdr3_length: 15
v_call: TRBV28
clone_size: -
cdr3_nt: TGTGCCAGTGACCGGGACAGGGAATCCTACAATGAGCAGTTCTTC
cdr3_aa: CASDRDRESYNEQFF

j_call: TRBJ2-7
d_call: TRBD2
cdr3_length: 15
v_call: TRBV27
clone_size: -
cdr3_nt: TGTGCCAGCAGTCCTCAGCGGGAGCAGACCTACGAGCAGTACTTC
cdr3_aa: CASSPQREQTYEQYF

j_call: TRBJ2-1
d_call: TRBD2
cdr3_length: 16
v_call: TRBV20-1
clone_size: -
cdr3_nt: TGCAGTGCTAGAGACCTCAGCGGGAGGGCCTACAATGAGCAGTTCTTC
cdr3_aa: CSARDLSGRAYNEQFF

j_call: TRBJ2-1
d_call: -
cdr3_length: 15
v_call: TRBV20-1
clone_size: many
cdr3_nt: TGCAGTGCCCAGGTCCGGGGGGCTTTCTACAATGAGCAGTTCTTC
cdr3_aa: CSAQVRGAFYNEQFF

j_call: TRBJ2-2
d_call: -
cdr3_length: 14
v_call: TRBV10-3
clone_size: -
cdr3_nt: TGTGCCATCCGGACTCCTATTAACACCGGGGAGCTGTTTTTT
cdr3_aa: CAIRTPINTGELFF

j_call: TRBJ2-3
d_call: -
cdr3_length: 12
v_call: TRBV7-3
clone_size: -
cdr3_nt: TGTGCCAGCAGCTTACCGGGACTTACGCAGTATTTT
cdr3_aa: CASSLPGLTQYF

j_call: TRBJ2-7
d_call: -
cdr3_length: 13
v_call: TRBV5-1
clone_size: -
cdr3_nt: TGCGCCAGCAGCTTCGGACTCAGGAACGAGCAGTACTTC
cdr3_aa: CASSFGLRNEQYF

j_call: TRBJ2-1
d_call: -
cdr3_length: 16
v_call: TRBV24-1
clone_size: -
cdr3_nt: TGTGCCACCAGTCCGCGGGGAAGGAGCGCGGGTAATGAGCAGTTCTTC
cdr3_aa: CATSPRGRSAGNEQFF

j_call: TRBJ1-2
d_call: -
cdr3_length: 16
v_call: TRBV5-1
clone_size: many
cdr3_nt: TGCGCCAGCAGCCCTCCGGTTGGAGGGGGGGACTATGGCTACACCTTC
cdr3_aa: CASSPPVGGGDYGYTF

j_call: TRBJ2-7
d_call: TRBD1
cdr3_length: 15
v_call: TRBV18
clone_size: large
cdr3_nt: TGTGCCAGCTCACCACGGGACAGTTTCTCCTACGAGCAGTACTTC
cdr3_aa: CASSPRDSFSYEQYF

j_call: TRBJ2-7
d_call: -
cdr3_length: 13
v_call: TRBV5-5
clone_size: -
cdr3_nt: TGTGCCAGCTTCAGGGGGAGGGTCTACGAGCAGTACTTC
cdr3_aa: CASFRGRVYEQYF

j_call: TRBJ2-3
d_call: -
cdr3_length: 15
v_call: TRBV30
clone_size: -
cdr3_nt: TGTGCCTGGAGGCGGACAATTTCCTACACAGATACGCAGTATTTT
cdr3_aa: CAWRRTISYTDTQYF

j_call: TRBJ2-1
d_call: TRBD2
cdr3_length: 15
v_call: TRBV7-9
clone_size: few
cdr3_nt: TGTGCCAGCAGCTTGAAGGGACTAGCGGGAGCGCCGGGGTTCTTC
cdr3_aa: CASSLKGLAGAPGFF

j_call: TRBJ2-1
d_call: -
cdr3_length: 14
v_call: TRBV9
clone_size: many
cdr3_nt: TGTGCCAGCAACAAGCGGGCCGGGAAAAATGAGCAGTTCTTC
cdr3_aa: CASNKRAGKNEQFF

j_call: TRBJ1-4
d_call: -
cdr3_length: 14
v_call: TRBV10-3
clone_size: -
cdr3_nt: TGTGCCACCATGGCGACAGGCACTAATGAAAAACTGTTTTTT
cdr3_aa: CATMATGTNEKLFF

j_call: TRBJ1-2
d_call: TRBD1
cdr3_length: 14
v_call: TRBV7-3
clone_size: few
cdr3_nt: TGTGCCAGCAGCTCCCAAGGGACAGGGTCTGGCTACACCTTC
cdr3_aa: CASSSQGTGSGYTF

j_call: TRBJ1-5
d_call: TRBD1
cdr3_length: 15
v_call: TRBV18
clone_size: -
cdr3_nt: TGTGCCAGCTCAACCGGGACAGGGCTTGGACAGCCCCAGCATTTT
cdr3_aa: CASSTGTGLGQPQHF

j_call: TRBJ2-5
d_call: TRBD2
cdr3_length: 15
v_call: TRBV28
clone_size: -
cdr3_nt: TGTGCCAGCAGTTTCCTAGCGGGAGCTCTAGAGACCCAGTACTTC
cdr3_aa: CASSFLAGALETQYF

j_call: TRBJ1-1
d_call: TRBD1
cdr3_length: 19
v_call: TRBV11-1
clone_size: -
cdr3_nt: TGTGCCAGCAGCCCCCGGCCCGGGACAGGGGGCAGAAGAAACACTGAAGCTTTCTTT
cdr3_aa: CASSPRPGTGGRRNTEAFF

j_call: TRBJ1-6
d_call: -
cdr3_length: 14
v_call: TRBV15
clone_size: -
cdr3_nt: TGTGCCACCAGCCCAAAATCATCTAATTCACCCCTCCACTTT
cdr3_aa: CATSPKSSNSPLHF

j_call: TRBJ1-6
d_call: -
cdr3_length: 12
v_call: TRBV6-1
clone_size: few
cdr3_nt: TGTGCCAGCAGGACCCAGAATTCACCCCTCCACTTT
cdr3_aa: CASRTQNSPLHF

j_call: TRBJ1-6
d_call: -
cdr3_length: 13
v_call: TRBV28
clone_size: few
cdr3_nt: TGTGCCAGCAGTCCAAATCACGATTCACCCCTCCACTTT
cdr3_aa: CASSPNHDSPLHF

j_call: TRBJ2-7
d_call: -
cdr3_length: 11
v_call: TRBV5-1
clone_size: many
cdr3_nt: TGCGCCAGCAGTTCCGACAACGAGCAGTACTTC
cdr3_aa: CASSSDNEQYF

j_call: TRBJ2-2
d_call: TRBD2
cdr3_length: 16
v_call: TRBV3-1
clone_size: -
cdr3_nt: TGTGCCAGCAGCCCGGATGGACGGGAGGTGAACGGGGAGCTGTTTTTT
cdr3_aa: CASSPDGREVNGELFF